This T cell receptor (beta chain) was sequenced for a study of T cells in severe cutaneous drug reactions. Study-wide context: Enrollment required a probable or definite RegiSCAR diagnosis of SJS/TEN or DRESS. Whole-study findings and limits: One public TCRbeta CDR3 appeared in all seven blister samples, averaging approximately 13%. Blister cells averaged approximately 30% and PBMC about 5% TRBV12-4 in carbamazepine-induced Stevens-Johnson syndrome or toxic epidermal necrolysis patients.

The CDR3 is 12 amino acids. Germline V gene lookup returns CDR1 LNHNV and CDR2 YYDKDF (reference sequence). About this clonotype: Its antigen is currently unknown.

Bulk and single-cell libraries used iRepertoire multiplex PCR with TCR subtype-specific primers. With the multiplex PCR reads reprocessed, TCRdb shows one record per CDR3 protein and no DNA. The sample table includes some 2,800 distinct CDR3 sequences. The donors had carbamazepine-induced Stevens-Johnson syndrome or toxic epidermal necrolysis. Material for sequencing was cells from a skin blister. This receptor was identified in a human donor with toxic epidermal necrolysis, a severe cutaneous drug reaction. The rearrangement links TRBV15 to TRBJ2-7; TCRdb selects TRBD2, and the lack of DNA leaves this call unchecked. This chain's CDR3 is CATSAGSYEQYF.